This entry concerns a single T cell receptor (beta chain). The sample is drawn from a study of blood T cell repertoires in COVID-19. Sequencing used immunoSEQ multiplex PCR; TCRdb keeps in-frame clones, though not all of them. This table holds approximately 200,000 clones, 85% to 90% found once. The sample taken for sequencing was peripheral blood. This receptor was obtained from a man aged 18 to 30 with active or convalescent COVID-19.

The CDR3: CAWSVGRGFGNTIYF. The CDR3 DNA reads TGTGCCTGGAGTGTTGGCAGGGGGTTTGGAAACACCATATATTTT. The rearrangement links TRBV30 to TRBJ1-3; TRBD1 matches 7 bases. V lost 0 bases, J lost 3 bases, and 5 bases stayed unmatched. CDR1 and CDR2 (germline): GTSNPN, SVGIG (reference sequence). The CDR3 is 15 amino acids.